This is a list of T cell receptor beta chains from one sample in a study of cytotoxic CD8 clonotypes in ibrutinib-treated CLL. Assay: immunoSEQ multiplex PCR; the TCRdb copy retains only in-frame clones and omits some. The repertoire has roughly 180,000 clones, roughly four fifths of them found once; the top ten carry roughly 4.5%. The starting material was PBMCs, obtained after 24 months of ibrutinib treatment. Receptor source: a human donor with chronic lymphocytic leukemia. Both conserved end residues are part of each CDR3. D genes are given only for firm matches. Clone size is given for some rows only: seen once, a few or many times, or a class if the clone is expanded.

d_call	cdr3_length	clone_size	v_call	j_call	cdr3_aa	cdr3_nt
TRBD1	15	NA	TRBV29-1	TRBJ2-2	CSVEATGVHTGELFF	TGCAGCGTTGAAGCTACAGGGGTCCATACCGGGGAGCTGTTTTTT
TRBD1	14	once	TRBV6-5	TRBJ2-7	CASSPGDRVYEQYF	TGTGCCAGCAGTCCAGGGGACAGGGTCTACGAGCAGTACTTC
NA	14	NA	TRBV7-3	TRBJ2-5	CASSFPGREETQYF	TGTGCCAGCAGCTTTCCAGGACGGGAAGAGACCCAGTACTTC
NA	13	NA	TRBV18	TRBJ1-1	CASSQRPNTEAFF	TGTGCCAGCTCACAAAGGCCGAACACTGAAGCTTTCTTT
NA	17	NA	TRBV15	TRBJ2-3	CATSRDMTLDGADTQYF	TGTGCCACCAGCAGAGATATGACCCTCGACGGCGCAGATACGCAGTATTTT
NA	14	NA	TRBV9	TRBJ1-1	CASSEGTPNTEAFF	TGTGCCAGCAGCGAGGGGACACCCAACACTGAAGCTTTCTTT
NA	16	NA	TRBV14	TRBJ2-3	CASSQDGGAGTDTQYF	TGTGCCAGCAGCCAAGATGGGGGGGCAGGCACAGATACGCAGTATTTT
TRBD1	14	NA	TRBV18	TRBJ2-7	CASSPQTGADEQYF	TGTGCCAGCTCACCTCAGACAGGGGCGGACGAGCAGTACTTC
NA	14	NA	TRBV28	TRBJ1-1	CASSLSRGYTEAFF	TGTGCCAGCAGTTTAAGCAGGGGATACACTGAAGCTTTCTTT
NA	13	once	TRBV30	TRBJ2-7	CAWSVRGPYEQYF	TGTGCCTGGAGTGTTCGGGGCCCCTACGAGCAGTACTTC
TRBD1	18	NA	TRBV11-2	TRBJ2-3	CASSPLSGTGGSTDTQYF	TGTGCCAGCAGCCCTCTCAGTGGGACAGGGGGCAGCACAGATACGCAGTATTTT